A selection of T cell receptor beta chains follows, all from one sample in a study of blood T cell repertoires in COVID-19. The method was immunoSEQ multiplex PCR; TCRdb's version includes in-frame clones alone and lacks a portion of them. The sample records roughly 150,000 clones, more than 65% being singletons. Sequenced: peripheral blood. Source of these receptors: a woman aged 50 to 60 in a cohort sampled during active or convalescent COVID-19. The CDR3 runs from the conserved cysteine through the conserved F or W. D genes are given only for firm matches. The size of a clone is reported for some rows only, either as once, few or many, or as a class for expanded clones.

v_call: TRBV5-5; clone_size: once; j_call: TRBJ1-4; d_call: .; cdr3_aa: CASSLSPNREKLFF; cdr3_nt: TGTGCCAGCAGCTTAAGTCCCAACAGGGAAAAACTGTTTTTT
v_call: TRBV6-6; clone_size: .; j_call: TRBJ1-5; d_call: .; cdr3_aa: CASNNNRASQPQHF; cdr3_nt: TGTGCCAGCAATAATAACAGGGCCAGTCAGCCCCAGCATTTT
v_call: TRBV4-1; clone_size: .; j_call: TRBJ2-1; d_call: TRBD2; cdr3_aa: CASSRLLAGVSEQFF; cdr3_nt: TGCGCCAGCAGCCGCCTACTAGCGGGGGTTAGTGAGCAGTTCTTC
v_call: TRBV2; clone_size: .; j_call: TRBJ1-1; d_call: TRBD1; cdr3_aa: CASIPDRSSTEAFF; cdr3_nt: TGTGCCAGCATACCGGACAGGTCGAGCACTGAAGCTTTCTTT
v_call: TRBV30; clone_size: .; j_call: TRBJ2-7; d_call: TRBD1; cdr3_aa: CAWSADRGEQYF; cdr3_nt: TGTGCCTGGAGTGCAGACAGGGGGGAGCAGTACTTC
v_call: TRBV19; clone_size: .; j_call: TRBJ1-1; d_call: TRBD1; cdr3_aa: CASSGTGGSNTEAFF; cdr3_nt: TGTGCCAGTAGTGGGACAGGGGGCAGTAACACTGAAGCTTTCTTT
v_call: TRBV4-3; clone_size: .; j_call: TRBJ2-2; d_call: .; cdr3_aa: CASSQGFAGRNTGELFF; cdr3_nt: TGCGCCAGCAGCCAAGGGTTTGCGGGGCGAAACACCGGGGAGCTGTTTTTT
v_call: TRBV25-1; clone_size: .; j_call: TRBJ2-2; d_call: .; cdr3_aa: CASSEFIRGPINTGELFF; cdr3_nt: TGTGCCAGCAGTGAATTCATCAGGGGCCCGATTAACACCGGGGAGCTGTTTTTT
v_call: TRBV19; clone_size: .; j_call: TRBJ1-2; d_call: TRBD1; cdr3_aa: CASSTGTVPYGYTF; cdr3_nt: TGTGCCAGTAGTACCGGGACAGTCCCCTATGGCTACACCTTC
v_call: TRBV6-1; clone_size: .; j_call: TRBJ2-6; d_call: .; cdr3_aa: CASSEWGAGANVLTF; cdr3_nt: TGTGCCAGCAGTGAATGGGGAGCTGGGGCCAACGTCCTGACTTTC
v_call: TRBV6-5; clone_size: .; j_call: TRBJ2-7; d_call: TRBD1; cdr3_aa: CASRPDRETYEQYF; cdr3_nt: TGTGCCAGCAGACCGGACAGGGAAACCTACGAGCAGTACTTC
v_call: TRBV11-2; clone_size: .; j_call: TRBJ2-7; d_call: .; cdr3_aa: CASRGPGDEQYF; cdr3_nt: TGTGCCAGCAGGGGGCCTGGGGACGAGCAGTACTTC
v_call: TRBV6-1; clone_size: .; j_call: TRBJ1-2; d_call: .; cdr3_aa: CASSEDSSGYGYTF; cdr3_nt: TGTGCCAGCAGTGAGGACAGCTCAGGTTATGGCTACACCTTC
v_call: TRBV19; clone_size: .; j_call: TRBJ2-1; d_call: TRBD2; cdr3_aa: CASIRSSGENEQFF; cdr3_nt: TGTGCCAGTATCCGGTCTAGCGGGGAAAATGAGCAGTTCTTC
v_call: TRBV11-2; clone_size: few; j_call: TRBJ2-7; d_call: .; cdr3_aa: CASSLEGRSEQYF; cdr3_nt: TGTGCCAGCAGCTTAGAGGGGAGGTCCGAGCAGTACTTC
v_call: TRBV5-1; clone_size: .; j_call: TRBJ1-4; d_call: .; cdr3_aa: CASSPLGQGGEKLFF; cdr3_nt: TGCGCCAGCAGCCCATTAGGGCAGGGTGGGGAAAAACTGTTTTTT
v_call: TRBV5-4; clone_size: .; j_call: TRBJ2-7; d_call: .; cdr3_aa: CASSPPGHEQYF; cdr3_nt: TGTGCCAGCAGCCCCCCAGGGCACGAGCAGTACTTC
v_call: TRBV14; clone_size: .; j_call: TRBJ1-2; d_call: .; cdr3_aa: CASSQVRGNYGYTF; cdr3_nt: TGTGCCAGCAGCCAAGTTCGTGGCAACTATGGCTACACCTTC
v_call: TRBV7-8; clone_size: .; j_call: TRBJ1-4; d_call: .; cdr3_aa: CASSLVETSGELFF; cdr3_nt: TGTGCCAGCAGCTTAGTCGAAACTTCGGGGGAACTGTTTTTT
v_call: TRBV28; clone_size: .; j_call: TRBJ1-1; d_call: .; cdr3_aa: CASRGPQGLGFF; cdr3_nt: TGTGCCAGCAGGGGGCCCCAGGGGTTAGGTTTCTTT
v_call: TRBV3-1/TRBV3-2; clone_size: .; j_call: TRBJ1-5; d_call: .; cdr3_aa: CASSLRGGGQPQHF; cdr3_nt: TGTGCCAGCAGCCTGCGGGGAGGTGGCCAGCCCCAGCATTTT
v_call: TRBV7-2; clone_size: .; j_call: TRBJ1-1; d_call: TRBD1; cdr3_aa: CASSGQGIAEAFF; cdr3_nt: TGTGCCAGCAGCGGACAGGGGATTGCTGAAGCTTTCTTT
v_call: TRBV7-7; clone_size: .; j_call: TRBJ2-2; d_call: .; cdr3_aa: CASSSSNTGELFF; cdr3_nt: TGTGCTAGCAGCTCGAGTAACACCGGGGAGCTGTTTTTT
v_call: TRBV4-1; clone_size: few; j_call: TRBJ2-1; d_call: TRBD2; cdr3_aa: CASSQTPEYSAGGSYNEQFF; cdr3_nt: TGCGCCAGCAGCCAAACCCCGGAATATTCAGCGGGGGGCTCCTACAATGAGCAGTTCTTC
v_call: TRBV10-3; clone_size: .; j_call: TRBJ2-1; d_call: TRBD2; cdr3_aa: CAISDPLAGEHNEQFF; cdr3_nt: TGTGCCATCAGTGATCCACTAGCGGGGGAACACAATGAGCAGTTCTTC
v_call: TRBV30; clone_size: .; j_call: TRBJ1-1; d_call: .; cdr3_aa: CAWRQLIEAFF; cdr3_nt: TGTGCCTGGAGGCAACTGATTGAAGCTTTCTTT
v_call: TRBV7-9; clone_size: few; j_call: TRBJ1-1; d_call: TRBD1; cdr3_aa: CASSLTRQGNTEAFF; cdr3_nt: TGTGCCAGCAGCTTAACCCGACAGGGGAACACTGAAGCTTTCTTT
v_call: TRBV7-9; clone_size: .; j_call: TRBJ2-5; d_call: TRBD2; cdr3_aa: CASSLGASGRETQYF; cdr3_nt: TGTGCCAGCAGCTTAGGTGCTAGCGGGCGTGAGACCCAGTACTTC
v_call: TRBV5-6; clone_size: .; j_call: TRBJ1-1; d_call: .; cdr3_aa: CASSSSLGARVLAFF; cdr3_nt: TGTGCCAGCAGCTCGTCCCTGGGGGCGCGGGTCTTAGCTTTCTTT
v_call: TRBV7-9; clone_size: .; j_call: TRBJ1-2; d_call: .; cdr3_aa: CASSLEDPGMAHGYTF; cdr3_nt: TGTGCCAGCAGCTTAGAAGACCCGGGAATGGCTCATGGCTACACCTTC
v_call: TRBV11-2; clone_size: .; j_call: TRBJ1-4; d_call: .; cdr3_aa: CASRQAHTENEKLFF; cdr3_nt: TGTGCCAGCAGGCAGGCCCATACAGAGAATGAAAAACTGTTTTTT
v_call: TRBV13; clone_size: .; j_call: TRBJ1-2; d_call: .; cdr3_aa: CASSLPGRDYTF; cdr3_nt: TGTGCCAGCAGCTTACCAGGGCGTGACTACACCTTC
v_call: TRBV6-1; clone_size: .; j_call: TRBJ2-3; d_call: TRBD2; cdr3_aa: CASSESRLAGGYF; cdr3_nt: TGTGCCAGCAGTGAAAGTCGGCTAGCGGGGGGGTATTTT
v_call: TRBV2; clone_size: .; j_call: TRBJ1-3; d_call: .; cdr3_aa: CASSERRAGNTIYF; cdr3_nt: TGTGCCAGCAGTGAACGCAGGGCTGGAAACACCATATATTTT
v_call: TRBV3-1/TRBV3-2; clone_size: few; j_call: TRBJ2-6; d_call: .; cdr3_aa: CASSPPERAGTGSGANVLTF; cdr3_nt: TGTGCCAGCAGCCCTCCCGAGAGGGCAGGGACTGGATCTGGGGCCAACGTCCTGACTTTC
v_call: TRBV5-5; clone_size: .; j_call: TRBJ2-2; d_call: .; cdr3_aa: CASRRIGGANTGELFF; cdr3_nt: TGTGCCAGCAGGCGTATCGGGGGAGCGAACACCGGGGAGCTGTTTTTT
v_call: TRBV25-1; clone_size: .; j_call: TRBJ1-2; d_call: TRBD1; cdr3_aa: CASSRTGGAGDYGYTF; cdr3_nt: TGTGCCAGCAGTCGAACAGGGGGCGCGGGCGACTATGGCTACACCTTC
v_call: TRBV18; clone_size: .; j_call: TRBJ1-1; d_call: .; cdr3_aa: CASSPTADLNTEAFF; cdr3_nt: TGTGCCAGCTCACCTACGGCTGACTTGAACACTGAAGCTTTCTTT
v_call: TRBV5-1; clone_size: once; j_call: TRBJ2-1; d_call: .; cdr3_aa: CASRALAGNEQFF; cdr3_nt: TGCGCCAGCCGCGCACTAGCAGGCAATGAGCAGTTCTTC
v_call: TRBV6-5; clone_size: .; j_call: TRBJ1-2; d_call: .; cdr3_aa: CASSYDSHGYTF; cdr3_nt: TGTGCCAGCAGTTACGACAGCCATGGCTACACCTTC
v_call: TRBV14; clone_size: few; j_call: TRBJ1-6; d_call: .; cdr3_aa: CASSQERGRGSPLHF; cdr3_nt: TGTGCCAGCAGCCAAGAGAGGGGGAGGGGATCACCCCTCCACTTT
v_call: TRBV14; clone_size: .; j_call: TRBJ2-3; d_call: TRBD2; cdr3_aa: CASSQVGGSSTDTQYF; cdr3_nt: TGTGCCAGCAGCCAAGTGGGAGGGAGTAGCACAGATACGCAGTATTTT
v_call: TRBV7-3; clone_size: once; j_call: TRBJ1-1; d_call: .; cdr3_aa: CASSRQVNTEAFF; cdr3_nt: TGTGCCAGCAGCAGACAGGTGAACACTGAAGCTTTCTTT
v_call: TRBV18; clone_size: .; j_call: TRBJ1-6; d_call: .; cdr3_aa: CASSPPPRVYTNSPLHF; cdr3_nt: TGTGCCAGCTCACCACCGCCCAGGGTTTACACAAATTCACCCCTCCACTTT
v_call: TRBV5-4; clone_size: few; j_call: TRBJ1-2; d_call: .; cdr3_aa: CASSLGSGGAIYGYTF; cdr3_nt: TGTGCCAGCAGCTTGGGATCGGGGGGAGCAATCTATGGCTACACCTTC
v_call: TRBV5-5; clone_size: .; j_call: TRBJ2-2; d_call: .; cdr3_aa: CASSLGGSNTGELFF; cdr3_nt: TGTGCCAGCAGCTTGGGCGGGTCAAACACCGGGGAGCTGTTTTTT
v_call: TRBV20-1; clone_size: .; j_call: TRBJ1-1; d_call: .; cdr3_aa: CSAPMNTEAFF; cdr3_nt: TGCAGTGCTCCAATGAACACTGAAGCTTTCTTT